This paragraph reports one T cell receptor beta chain. What it binds is unknown. Germline loops: CDR1 SGHRS, CDR2 YFSETQ. This CDR3 has 12 amino acids. Each TCR library used about 3,500 ng of total RNA. Eight distinct reactions (per sample) were used to make the cDNA. TCRdb re-called the 5' RACE reads and catalogs CDR3 proteins one per entry, DNA excluded. In total, the table holds 420,000 or so distinct CDR3 sequences. This sample stems from a study of monozygotic twins with inflammatory bowel disease. Findings of the study overall: Some repertoire variability may stem from patients' differing immunosuppressive treatments.

The source is a human donor with ulcerative colitis or Crohn's disease, or a healthy co-twin of an affected twin (not recorded which). The sample comprised blood. V usage is TRBV5-1 and J usage is TRBJ2-7. The CDR3 protein is CASSYQGYEQYF.